This T cell receptor (beta chain) was sequenced for a study of patients and donors after allogeneic stem cell transplantation. TCRdb redid the calling of the RT-PCR reads with MiXCR, one entry per CDR3 protein. This sample has roughly 960,000 distinct CDR3 sequences; over 15% occur once, and the top ten carry 5.5% to 6.5%. Trimming removed 2 bases from V and 2 bases from J; junction bases left unmatched: 6. In germline, CDR1 is PRHDT, CDR2 FYEKMQ (reference sequence). The CDR3 sequence is 17 residues long. This TCR was sampled from a human donor who was either an allogeneic HSCT recipient or a stem cell or donor lymphocyte infusion donor (not recorded which). It is not recorded whose cells these are; they may come from a transplant donor. The chain uses TRBV13 and TRBJ2-6, with 7 bases lining up with TRBD2. Sequences were obtained from blood, either unsorted or a sorted T cell fraction (not recorded which). The DNA for the CDR3 is TGTGCCAGCAGCTTAATCCCCCGGGGGGCTGGGGCCAACGTCCTGACTTTC. This encodes CASSLIPRGAGANVLTF.